This T cell receptor beta chain appears in the sequencing data of a study of cytomegalovirus exposure and HLA in healthy donors. This clone was counted a single time. Its matching antigen is unknown. Losses at the gene ends were 7 bases for V and 6 bases for J; bases not matched to a gene: 15. CDR1 is SQVTM, CDR2 ANQGSEA, per germline. This CDR3 region has 15 residues. The PCR contained 60 Vbeta and 13 Jbeta primers. Assay: immunoSEQ multiplex PCR; the TCRdb copy retains only in-frame clones and omits some. The data hold 90,000 to 110,000 clones, with about 81% observed a single time. General study points: Under 20,000 TCR beta sequences were associated with HLA alleles at 0.05 false discovery rate in a later analysis.

The chain recombines TRBV29-1 with TRBJ2-1, with 7 bases that match TRBD2. Sequenced input: PBMCs. This clonotype was sampled from a man aged 25-40 years in good health and CMV-seronegative. In DNA form, the CDR3 reads TGCAGCGCTGACACTGGGACTACAACCGCCAATGAGCAGTTCTTC. It yields the protein CSADTGTTTANEQFF.